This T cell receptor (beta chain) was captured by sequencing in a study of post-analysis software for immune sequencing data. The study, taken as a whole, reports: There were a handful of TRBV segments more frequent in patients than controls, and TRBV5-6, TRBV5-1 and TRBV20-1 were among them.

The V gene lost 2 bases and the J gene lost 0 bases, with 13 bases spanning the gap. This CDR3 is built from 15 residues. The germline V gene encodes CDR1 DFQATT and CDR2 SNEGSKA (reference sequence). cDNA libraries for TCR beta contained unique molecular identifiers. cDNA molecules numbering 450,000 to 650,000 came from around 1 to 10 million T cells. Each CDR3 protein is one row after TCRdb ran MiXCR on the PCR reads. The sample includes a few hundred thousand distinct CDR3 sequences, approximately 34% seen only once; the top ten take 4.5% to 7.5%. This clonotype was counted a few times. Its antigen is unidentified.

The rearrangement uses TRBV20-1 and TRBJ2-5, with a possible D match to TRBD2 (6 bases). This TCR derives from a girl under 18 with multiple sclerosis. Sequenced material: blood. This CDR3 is CSARRVRLDQETQYF. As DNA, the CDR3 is TGCAGTGCTAGACGAGTGCGACTAGACCAAGAGACCCAGTACTTC.